Given below is one T cell receptor (beta chain) in context. Different DNA sequences within this sample yield the same CDR3. The record originates from a study of blood T cell repertoires in COVID-19. Data came from immunoSEQ multiplex PCR; TCRdb stores just in-frame clones and leaves some out. This table has 350,000 to 550,000 clones, around 91% appearing once. The study counted Cohort 3 donors as recovered given two negative PCRs, clearance, or symptom resolution. Sequenced sample: PBMCs or T cells enriched from blood (not recorded which). The clonotype originates from a man aged 25-45 years who had recovered from COVID-19.

The CDR3 DNA reads as TGTGCCAGCAGCCAAGATCCTGTCTATGGCTACACCTTC. Residues: CASSQDPVYGYTF. The chain employs TRBV3-1 (or the pseudogene TRBV3-2) and TRBJ1-2, with no clear D. Germline CDR1 is LGHDT and CDR2 is YNNKEL (reference sequence). CDR3 length: 13 amino acids. The germline V and J ends were trimmed by 0 bases and 4 bases, with 6 bases remaining between them.